This passage covers 18 T cell receptor beta chains from one sample sequenced in a study of monozygotic twins with inflammatory bowel disease. TCRdb reprocessed the 5' RACE reads, with one entry per CDR3 protein and no DNA. The sample features 310,000 or so distinct CDR3 sequences, with approximately 2% in its top ten. The sequencing sample was made of blood. Receptors originate from a human donor with ulcerative colitis or Crohn's disease, or a healthy co-twin of an affected twin (not recorded which).

J is TRBJ2-1 and V is TRBV29-1; without DNA, the TCRdb call of TRBD2 cannot be checked. Germline values: CDR1 SQVTM, CDR2 ANQGSEA. CDR3 size: 15 residues. CDR3 amino acids: CSVTEELAGGNEQFF.

V is TRBV20-1 and J is TRBJ2-1; the D gene TCRdb calls, TRBD2, cannot be checked with no DNA. The CDR3 totals 13 residues. CDR1 is DFQATT, CDR2 SNEGSKA, per germline (reference sequence). Here the CDR3 reads CSARLADRNEQFF.

This sequence joins TRBV20-1 and TRBJ2-6; checking the TCRdb D call of TRBD1 is not possible without DNA. In germline, CDR1 is DFQATT, CDR2 SNEGSKA (reference sequence). This CDR3 has 16 residues. The CDR3: CSARDRGGWGANVLTF.

The chain has TRBV20-1 and TRBJ2-1. This CDR3 comprises 14 residues. Germline V gene lookup returns CDR1 DFQATT and CDR2 SNEGSKA (reference sequence). CDR3 sequence reads: CSARGGASYNEQFF.

This chain joins TRBV5-4 and TRBJ1-3; checking the TCRdb D call of TRBD1 is not possible without DNA. Germline CDR1 SGHNT, CDR2 YYREEE (reference sequence). The CDR3 runs 19 residues. The CDR3 is CASSLPRSSGISSGNTIYF.

The chain carries TRBV27 and TRBJ2-1. In germline, CDR1 is MNHEY, CDR2 SMNVEV (reference sequence). The CDR3 loop spans 15 amino acids. The CDR3 loop reads CASSLWGRDYNEQFF.

The V gene is TRBV20-1, the J gene TRBJ1-2. This CDR3 has 12 amino acids. CDR1 is DFQATT, CDR2 SNEGSKA, per germline (reference sequence). CDR3 amino acids: CSTPRANYGYTF.

The chain uses TRBV5-1 and TRBJ1-1; TCRdb calls TRBD1, which cannot be checked without DNA. Germline CDR1 and CDR2: SGHRS and YFSETQ. The CDR3 has 14 residues. Here the CDR3 reads CASRYTGTGEFAFF.

The chain joins TRBV11-2 to TRBJ2-3. The CDR3 is made up of 15 amino acids. Germline CDR1 and CDR2: SGHAT and FQNNGV. CDR3: CASSLGLVAADTQYF.

The CDR3 loop is CASSVGPGGEQFF. The chain is built from TRBV7-2 and TRBJ2-1; TCRdb indicates TRBD1, and absent DNA this call remains unverified. Germline V gene data show CDR1 as SGHTA and CDR2 as FQGNSA. This CDR3 region has 13 residues.

The chain has TRBV5-1 and TRBJ1-4; TCRdb names TRBD1, which stays unverified in the absence of DNA. This CDR3 spans 14 amino acids. Germline CDR1 and CDR2: SGHRS and YFSETQ. This CDR3 reads CASGTGGLFKELFF.

The chain joins TRBV20-1 to TRBJ1-1. CDR1 DFQATT and CDR2 SNEGSKA come from the germline V gene (reference sequence). The CDR3 contains 12 residues. CDR3 region: CSASSPNTEAFF.

The chain joins TRBV6-2 or TRBV6-3 to TRBJ1-1; TCRdb picks TRBD1, but there is no DNA to check that call. The CDR3 has 16 residues. Germline CDR1 and CDR2: MNHEY and SVGEGT. Here the CDR3 reads CASSYPLGQGLPEAFF.

The rearrangement uses TRBV19 and TRBJ2-1; with no DNA, the TCRdb D assignment of TRBD2 cannot be verified. The CDR3 has 17 residues. The V gene's germline CDR1 is LNHDA and CDR2 SQIVND (reference sequence). CDR3: CASSVPYSGRAHNEQFF. Based on the CDR3 plus reference TRBV19 and TRBJ2-1, the full variable domain is DGGITQSPKYLFRKEGQNVTLSCEQNLNHDAMYWYRQDPGQGLRLIYYSQIVNDFQKGDIAEGYSVSREKKESFPLTVTSAQKNPTAFYLCASSVPYSGRAHNEQFFGPGTRLTVL.

The V call is TRBV7-8, the J call TRBJ2-2. CDR1 and CDR2 from the germline V gene are SGHVS and FQNEAQ. This CDR3 is 13 amino acids long. The CDR3 region is CASSFSIPGELFF.

V usage is TRBV30 and J usage is TRBJ1-3. The CDR3 runs to 14 residues. Germline V lookup: CDR1 GTSNPN, CDR2 SVGIG (reference sequence). The chain's CDR3 is CAWSVGGDGNTIYF.

This chain uses TRBV5-1 with TRBJ1-4. The CDR3 covers 17 residues. Germline values: CDR1 SGHRS, CDR2 YFSETQ. The CDR3 spells CASSFYGGNAAGEKLFF.

V and J are TRBV4-1 and TRBJ1-1; TCRdb names TRBD1, which stays unverified in the absence of DNA. In germline, CDR1 is MGHRA, CDR2 YSYEKL. The CDR3 runs to 17 residues. CDR3 loop: CASSRIGATRGGTEAFF.